The T cell receptor beta chain described here comes from a study of T-cell reconstitution after alpha-beta-depleted transplantation in children. Study-wide results and limits: There were some patients whose high TCRbeta diversity at day 60 came from surviving recipient T cells and thymic progenitors. Newly made T cells mostly supplied T-cell counts and diversity one year after transplant. Reportedly, alpha-beta T cells present about two months post-transplant originated from several hundred expanded clones of graft origin.

Using unique molecular identifiers, the investigators prepared the TCRbeta library. MiXCR was run by TCRdb on the PCR reads, yielding one entry per CDR3 protein. The sample has around 270,000 distinct CDR3 sequences, around 10% seen once; the top ten hold approximately 7%. This clonotype was detected ten times or more. Antigen unknown. V was pared by 6 bases and J by 8 bases, with 16 bases between. The CDR3 extends over 13 amino acids. Per the germline V gene, CDR1 is MNHEY and CDR2 is SVGEGT. Source: PBMCs, taken before TCRalphabeta/CD19-depleted stem cell transplant. The sequence was collected from a boy in the first two years of life with acute myeloid leukemia, due to receive a stem cell transplant. The chain recombines TRBV6-2 or TRBV6-3 with TRBJ1-2; D may be TRBD1 (6 bases). CDR3 amino acids: CASRPTGAGGYTF. CDR3 DNA: TGTGCCAGCAGGCCGACAGGTGCAGGAGGCTACACCTTC.